This TCR beta chain was obtained from a study of blood T cell repertoires in COVID-19. At the level of the study: Sites across the United States, Italy and Spain contributed samples from acute and convalescent COVID-19. Sample material is recorded as cDNA or gDNA derived from T cells, B-cell-depleted T cells, or PBMCs.

Germline trimming cut 4 bases from V and 0 bases from J; bases unmatched to any gene: 2. Germline CDR1 is SGHRS and CDR2 is YFSETQ. This CDR3 is 15 amino acids long. In the authors' workflow: From reference gene primer amplification, estimates of nucleated cell counts were derived. Produced via immunoSEQ multiplex PCR; TCRdb's table is partial and in-frame only. V, J and clone size were drawn from that table, and D and trimming were deduced from the DNA. The profile shows 110,000 to 150,000 clones, about 80% of them singletons. This chain links TRBV5-1 with TRBJ2-2, with 8 bases aligning to TRBD1. Input material: peripheral blood. This TCR was recovered from a human donor in a cohort sampled during active COVID-19. CDR3 amino acids: CASSPGQANTGELFF. The CDR3 DNA reads as TGCGCCAGCAGCCCGGGACAGGCGAACACCGGGGAGCTGTTTTTT.